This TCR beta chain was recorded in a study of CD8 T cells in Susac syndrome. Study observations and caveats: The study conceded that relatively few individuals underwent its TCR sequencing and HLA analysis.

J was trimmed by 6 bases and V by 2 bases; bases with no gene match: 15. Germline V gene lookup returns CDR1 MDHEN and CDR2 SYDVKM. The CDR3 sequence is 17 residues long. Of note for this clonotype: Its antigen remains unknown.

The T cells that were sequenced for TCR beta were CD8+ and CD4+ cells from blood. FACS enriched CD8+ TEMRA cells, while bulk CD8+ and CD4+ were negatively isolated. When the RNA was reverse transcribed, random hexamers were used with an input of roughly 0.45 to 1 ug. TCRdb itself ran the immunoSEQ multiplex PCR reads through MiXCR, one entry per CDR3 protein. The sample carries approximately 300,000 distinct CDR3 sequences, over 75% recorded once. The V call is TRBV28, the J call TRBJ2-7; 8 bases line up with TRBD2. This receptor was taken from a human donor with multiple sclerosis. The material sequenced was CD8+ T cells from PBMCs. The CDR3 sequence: CASSLSSSGYLVGEQYF. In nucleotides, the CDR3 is TGTGCCAGCAGTTTAAGTTCTAGCGGGTACCTTGTCGGCGAGCAGTACTTC. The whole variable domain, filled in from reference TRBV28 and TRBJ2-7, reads DVKVTQSSRYLVKRTGEKVFLECVQDMDHENMFWYRQDPGLGLRLIYFSYDVKMKEKGDIPEGYSVSREKKERFSLILESASTNQTSMYLCASSLSSSGYLVGEQYFGPGTRLTVT.